The 9 T cell receptor beta chains given below trace back to one sample, sequenced in a study of regulatory T cells in long-lasting Graves disease (dated by TCRdb to the early 2020s). This sample's time point label indicates: newly diagnosed GD, antithyroid drugs for less than 3 months. RNA was extracted from PBMCs in TRIzol for both TCR sequencing and RNA sequencing. Library preparation employed multiplex PCR. The run used an Illumina HiSeq 4000. TCR beta libraries were built with iRepertoire HTBI primers and Arm-PCR amplification of CDR3 regions. The raw public reads went through TCRdb reprocessing: fastp at Q25, MiXCR clone calling, in-frame beta chains kept. Each entry is one CDR3 protein sequence, shown with its most common DNA and genes. The sample table lists 550,000 to 600,000 distinct CDR3 sequences, around 16% of them with a count of one. Together, the top ten hold about 12% of the sample.

This sample was shared with a second study, whose subject was T cells in Graves' hyperthyroidism and ophthalmopathy.

The specimen was peripheral blood mononuclear cells (PBMCs), collected at new diagnosis, from a patient treated with antithyroid drugs. The receptors originated from a young man with Graves disease. Donor details come from another sample of the same person, matched by shared clones.

The V and J genes are TRBV2 and TRBJ1-5; D is undetermined. CDR3 length: 15 residues. Germline V gene lookup returns CDR1 SNHLY and CDR2 FYNNEI. V was shortened by 8 bases and J by 1 base, with 15 bases between the two germline ends. CDR3 residues: CASRGVTFSNQPQHF. The CDR3 region has the DNA TGTGCCAGCCGAGGTGTAACATTCAGCAATCAGCCCCAGCATTTT.

This clonotype was seen many times. V and J are TRBV11-2 and TRBJ2-1, with D perhaps given as TRBD1 or TRBD2 (5 bases each). This CDR3 comprises 15 residues. Trimming took 1 base from V and 4 from J, leaving 11 bases between them. Looked up from germline, CDR1 is SGHAT and CDR2 is FQNNGV. DNA for the CDR3: TGTGCCAGCAGCTTAGTGAGGGGATCTTACAATGAGCAGTTCTTC. Its translation: CASSLVRGSYNEQFF.

A remark on this clonotype: This could be a read error, since a much larger clone is one nucleotide away. The chain uses TRBV2 and TRBJ1-2; tentatively, D is TRBD1 (5 bases). CDR1 is SNHLY and CDR2 is FYNNEI in the germline V gene. V was clipped by 6 bases and J by 7 bases, with 21 bases between them. This CDR3 has 15 amino acids. The CDR3 region is CASRGYRRPSGGYTF. CDR3 DNA sequence: TGTGCCAGCAGGGGATACAGGAGGCCTTCGGGTGGCTACACCTTC.

The rearrangement joins TRBV5-1 to TRBJ2-3; 13 nucleotides agree with TRBD2. The V and J ends lost 4 bases and 7 bases, in that order; junction bases with no gene match: 6. The CDR3 has 15 amino acids. Germline V gene lookup returns CDR1 SGHRS and CDR2 YFSETQ. For the CDR3, the DNA is TGCGCCAGCAGCCCCGGACTAGCGGGAGCTAATACGCAGTATTTT. The encoded protein is CASSPGLAGANTQYF.

With respect to this clonotype: A much larger clone lies a single base off, so this may be a read error. The V and J genes are TRBV2 and TRBJ2-3, with D unresolved. Matching the DNA end better, TRBJ2-7 makes the J call doubtful. This CDR3 has 12 amino acids. CDR1 and CDR2 from the germline V gene are SNHLY and FYNNEI. The CDR3 nucleotides are TGTGCCAGCAGTGGACTGAGCGATGAGCAGTACTTC. Protein product: CASSGLSDEQYF.

This clonotype was seen ten or more times. The CDR3 region is CASTILGNQPQHF. CDR3 nucleotide sequence: TGTGCCAGCACGATCCTTGGCAATCAGCCCCAGCATTTT. The rearrangement joins TRBV2 to TRBJ1-5, with no clear D. Germline V gene data show CDR1 as SNHLY and CDR2 as FYNNEI. This CDR3 is 13 amino acids long. V was trimmed by 7 bases and J by 2 bases, leaving 9 bases between them. Variable domain in full (rest from reference TRBV2 and TRBJ1-5): EPEVTQTPSHQVTQMGQEVILRCVPISNHLYFYWYRQILGQKVEFLVSFYNNEISEKSEIFDDQFSVERPDGSNFTLKIRSTKLEDSAMYFCASTILGNQPQHFGDGTRLSIL.

The DNA for the CDR3 is TGCAGTGCTATAACTAGCGGGAGGGCCAAATCCCATGAGCAGTTCTTC. Encoded protein: CSAITSGRAKSHEQFF. The chain combines TRBV20-1 with TRBJ2-1, with 13 bases fitting TRBD2. The germline CDR1 and CDR2 sequences are DFQATT and SNEGSKA (reference sequence). There are 16 residues in the CDR3. The V gene end was trimmed by 4 bases and the J gene end by 8 bases; junction bases not matched to a gene: 11.

This clonotype appeared a single time. The rearrangement uses TRBV20-1 and TRBJ2-1, with TRBD2 identical over 7 bases. Looked up from germline, CDR1 is DFQATT and CDR2 is SNEGSKA (reference sequence). This CDR3 is 14 amino acids long. V was pared by 3 bases and J by 2 bases, with 4 bases of the junction left unmatched. CDR3 coding DNA: TGCAGTGCTAGCGGGGACTATCCCTACAATGAGCAGTTCTTC. Its translation: CSASGDYPYNEQFF.

Concerning this clonotype: Compared with germline, one end of the junction differs, possibly owing to a read error. The chain is built from TRBV6-2 or TRBV6-3 and TRBJ2-1; 7 nucleotides agree with TRBD2. This CDR3 contains 16 residues. Germline-derived CDR1 and CDR2 are MNHEY and SVGEGT. The CDR3 DNA reads TGCGGCGTAAGGAGACCTAGCGGAAAGGAGGGCAATGAGCAGTTCTTC. Translating it yields CGVRRPSGKEGNEQFF.